This T cell receptor beta chain was captured by sequencing in a study of blood T cell repertoires in COVID-19 (dated by TCRdb to 2019 to 2021). The study in broad terms: Collaborator samples came from the United States, Italy and Spain and covered acute and convalescent phases of COVID-19. The prospective study material was composed of cDNA or gDNA derived from T cells, B-cell-depleted T cells, or PBMCs. Subjects who had been exposed to COVID-19, were actively infected with it, or had recovered from it provided the deeply sampled blood TCRbeta repertoires that made up the dataset. The repertoires were released in a freely available public database meant as a resource for research on the immune response to SARS-CoV-2. Samples came from the ongoing ImmuneRACE study (first 160 participants) plus 1,254 subjects from 6 global collaborators. Sample metadata almost always included a de-identified subject ID, COVID-19 status, age in years and sex. Where available, HLA class I and class II types were obtained from metadata supplied by the sample provider rather than from assay-based typing. General findings and caveats noted by the study authors: Clinical and demographic metadata were provided uncurated, with the amount varying by source and participant.

TCRbeta CDR3 regions were amplified from genomic DNA by means of the immunoSEQ Assay, a bias-controlled multiplex PCR. The original methods were these. Nucleated cell counts per sample were estimated from amplification of reference gene primers within the assay. To quantify the absolute abundance of each unique TCRbeta CDR3 rearrangement, sequence reads were collapsed and filtered. Productive Simpson clonality was computed per sample as the square root of Simpson's diversity index over productive rearrangements. TCRdb retrieved this table from immuneACCESS and kept in-frame rearrangements only. Not all clones are present; in checked studies, unresolved V genes account for under half, and no reason is known for the remainder. The V and J calls and clone size were taken over from that table, and D and trimming were inferred from the DNA. This sample lists 380,000 or so clones; over 75% were detected once. The ten largest clones add up to 1.3% of the sample.

Turning to this clone: It has no known antigen specificity. One base away there is no much larger clone; base qualities are not given.

According to the germline V gene, CDR1 reads SNHLY and CDR2 reads FYNNEI. The cysteine opens and the phenylalanine closes a CDR3 of 13 amino acids. CDR3 DNA only is kept here, 39 bases in frame from base 1. Trimming leaves V shorter by 4 bases and J shorter by 9 bases, with the junction holding 5 bases beyond the gene matches. Participants in the prospective study were enrolled through a virtual design, were aged 18 to 89 years, and lived in some 24 United States geographic areas. Cohort assignment in the prospective study relied on participant-reported clinical history from a screening survey and a study questionnaire. Recovered participants in ImmuneRACE Cohort 3 were defined as having two consecutive negative NP/OP PCR tests, clearance from a healthcare professional, or resolution of symptoms. Mobile phlebotomists in the prospective study collected whole blood, serum and a nasopharyngeal or oropharyngeal swab from every participant. Additional blood draws and questionnaires over an approximately 2-month period could optionally be provided by prospective study participants. Prospective study blood samples were shipped either frozen or at room temperature before DNA extraction.

The material sequenced was PBMCs or T cells enriched from blood (not recorded which). The rearranged segments are TRBV2 and TRBJ2-1, with TRBD2 matching 8 junction bases. This receptor was identified in a man under 40 who had recovered from COVID-19. In nucleotide form, the sequence is TGTGCCAGCAGTGTCCTAGCGGGTGTTGAGCAGTTCTTC. Translated, this gives CASSVLAGVEQFF. Extended through the reference TRBV2 and TRBJ2-1 proteins, this CDR3 yields the full variable domain: EPEVTQTPSHQVTQMGQEVILRCVPISNHLYFYWYRQILGQKVEFLVSFYNNEISEKSEIFDDQFSVERPDGSNFTLKIRSTKLEDSAMYFCASSVLAGVEQFFGPGTRLTVL.